The rows below give T cell receptor beta chains drawn from one sample of a study of blood T cell repertoires in COVID-19. Repertoires were generated with immunoSEQ multiplex PCR, while TCRdb's copy carries only in-frame clones and drops some. Found here are some 240,000 clones, about 81% of them singletons; the top ten hold approximately 4%. Sequenced material: PBMCs or T cells enriched from blood (not recorded which). Receptor source: a man aged 25 to 40 with acute COVID-19. The CDR3 runs from the conserved cysteine through the conserved F or W. A D gene is named only where the DNA matches it firmly. Some rows have no size entry. The others give once, few or many, or a class for an expanded clone.

d_gene: TRBD1
j_gene: TRBJ2-5
v_gene: TRBV19
abundance: .
CDR3aa: CAAGQGETQYF
CDR3nt: TGTGCCGCGGGACAGGGAGAGACCCAGTACTTC

d_gene: .
j_gene: TRBJ2-2
v_gene: TRBV29-1
abundance: .
CDR3aa: CSLKGGGGITGELFF
CDR3nt: TGCAGCCTTAAAGGTGGGGGCGGCATCACCGGGGAGCTGTTTTTT

d_gene: .
j_gene: TRBJ1-2
v_gene: TRBV27
abundance: .
CDR3aa: CASSTAPGRGGYTF
CDR3nt: TGTGCCAGCAGTACCGCGCCAGGGCGGGGAGGCTACACCTTC

d_gene: .
j_gene: TRBJ2-2
v_gene: TRBV7-8
abundance: .
CDR3aa: CASKRGGDRTGELFF
CDR3nt: TGTGCCAGCAAGCGAGGCGGGGACCGCACCGGGGAGCTGTTTTTT

d_gene: TRBD1
j_gene: TRBJ2-2
v_gene: TRBV19
abundance: .
CDR3aa: CASSSGAGQGDTGELFF
CDR3nt: TGTGCCAGTAGTAGTGGGGCGGGACAGGGTGACACCGGGGAGCTGTTTTTT

d_gene: .
j_gene: TRBJ1-2
v_gene: TRBV29-1
abundance: .
CDR3aa: CSVFLDGYTF
CDR3nt: TGCAGCGTATTCTTAGATGGCTACACCTTC

d_gene: TRBD2
j_gene: TRBJ2-1
v_gene: TRBV24-1
abundance: .
CDR3aa: CATSVGGNEQFF
CDR3nt: TGTGCCACCAGTGTGGGAGGGAATGAGCAGTTCTTC

d_gene: .
j_gene: TRBJ1-6
v_gene: TRBV5-4
abundance: once
CDR3aa: CASSLGRLTSNSPLHF
CDR3nt: TGTGCCAGCAGCTTGGGGCGGCTAACTAGTAATTCACCCCTCCACTTT

d_gene: .
j_gene: TRBJ1-2
v_gene: TRBV30
abundance: .
CDR3aa: CAWGIRAGPYGYTF
CDR3nt: TGTGCCTGGGGAATTCGCGCAGGGCCTTATGGCTACACCTTC

d_gene: .
j_gene: TRBJ2-2
v_gene: TRBV11-3
abundance: .
CDR3aa: CASSPPVGGFTGELFF
CDR3nt: TGTGCCAGCAGCCCACCCGTTGGGGGGTTCACCGGGGAGCTGTTTTTT

d_gene: TRBD1
j_gene: TRBJ2-3
v_gene: TRBV5-4
abundance: .
CDR3aa: CASSIGTVGDTQYF
CDR3nt: TGTGCCAGCAGCATAGGGACAGTGGGAGATACGCAGTATTTT

d_gene: TRBD1
j_gene: TRBJ1-2
v_gene: TRBV5-1
abundance: .
CDR3aa: CASTELTGVGGYTF
CDR3nt: TGCGCCAGCACCGAATTGACAGGGGTCGGGGGCTACACCTTC

d_gene: .
j_gene: TRBJ2-3
v_gene: TRBV11-2
abundance: .
CDR3aa: CASSLEASYTDTQYF
CDR3nt: TGTGCCAGCAGCTTAGAGGCTAGTTACACAGATACGCAGTATTTT

d_gene: .
j_gene: TRBJ1-1
v_gene: TRBV15
abundance: .
CDR3aa: CATSRTMNTEAFF
CDR3nt: TGTGCCACCAGCAGAACAATGAACACTGAAGCTTTCTTT

d_gene: .
j_gene: TRBJ2-1
v_gene: TRBV7-9
abundance: few
CDR3aa: CASRQSQGRGQSYNEQFF
CDR3nt: TGTGCCAGCAGACAATCCCAAGGGCGGGGGCAATCCTACAATGAGCAGTTCTTC

d_gene: TRBD2
j_gene: TRBJ2-1
v_gene: TRBV7-2
abundance: .
CDR3aa: CASSSHRTSGRVYNEQFF
CDR3nt: TGTGCCAGCAGCTCGCATCGGACTAGCGGGAGGGTCTACAATGAGCAGTTCTTC

d_gene: TRBD2
j_gene: TRBJ2-1
v_gene: TRBV9
abundance: .
CDR3aa: CASSAGVIAGEQFF
CDR3nt: TGTGCCAGCAGCGCAGGGGTGATAGCGGGAGAGCAGTTCTTC

d_gene: .
j_gene: TRBJ1-5
v_gene: TRBV7-3
abundance: .
CDR3aa: CASSLQGGQPQHF
CDR3nt: TGTGCCAGCAGCTTACAGGGTGGTCAGCCCCAGCATTTT

d_gene: .
j_gene: TRBJ2-3
v_gene: TRBV24-1
abundance: .
CDR3aa: CATSDLGTTDTQYF
CDR3nt: TGTGCCACCAGTGATTTGGGCACCACAGATACGCAGTATTTT

d_gene: TRBD1
j_gene: TRBJ1-2
v_gene: TRBV11-2
abundance: .
CDR3aa: CASSLAIGQGAFFNYGYTF
CDR3nt: TGTGCCAGCAGCCTCGCCATTGGGCAGGGGGCGTTTTTTAACTATGGCTACACCTTC

d_gene: TRBD1
j_gene: TRBJ1-1
v_gene: TRBV5-4
abundance: .
CDR3aa: CASSLLDRDVFF
CDR3nt: TGTGCCAGCAGCCTTTTGGACAGGGACGTTTTCTTT

d_gene: .
j_gene: TRBJ1-6
v_gene: TRBV5-6
abundance: .
CDR3aa: CASSLAWETSPLHF
CDR3nt: TGTGCCAGCAGCTTGGCTTGGGAGACTTCACCCCTCCACTTT

d_gene: TRBD2
j_gene: TRBJ2-3
v_gene: TRBV9
abundance: .
CDR3aa: CASSVVGTSVKDTQYF
CDR3nt: TGTGCCAGCAGCGTAGTCGGGACTAGTGTTAAGGATACGCAGTATTTT

d_gene: .
j_gene: TRBJ1-4
v_gene: TRBV2
abundance: .
CDR3aa: CASLNRAEKLFF
CDR3nt: TGTGCCAGCTTAAACAGGGCTGAAAAACTGTTTTTT

d_gene: TRBD2
j_gene: TRBJ2-1
v_gene: TRBV27
abundance: .
CDR3aa: CASSSLLAGVDEQFF
CDR3nt: TGTGCCAGCAGTTCCCTTCTAGCGGGAGTGGATGAGCAGTTCTTC

d_gene: TRBD1
j_gene: TRBJ1-2
v_gene: TRBV12-3/TRBV12-4
abundance: .
CDR3aa: CASSRQGMSGYTF
CDR3nt: TGTGCCAGCAGTAGACAGGGAATGAGTGGCTACACCTTC

d_gene: TRBD1
j_gene: TRBJ1-1
v_gene: TRBV3-1/TRBV3-2
abundance: .
CDR3aa: CASRTGQGAGKTEAFF
CDR3nt: TGTGCCAGTAGAACGGGACAGGGCGCAGGGAAAACTGAAGCTTTCTTT

d_gene: .
j_gene: TRBJ2-6
v_gene: TRBV13
abundance: .
CDR3aa: CASSLSVSSSGANVLTF
CDR3nt: TGTGCCAGCAGCTTATCTGTGTCGAGCTCTGGGGCCAACGTCCTGACTTTC

d_gene: TRBD1
j_gene: TRBJ1-5
v_gene: TRBV2
abundance: .
CDR3aa: CASSRQGIGNQPQHF
CDR3nt: TGTGCCAGCAGTAGACAGGGGATTGGCAATCAGCCCCAGCATTTT

d_gene: TRBD1
j_gene: TRBJ2-3
v_gene: TRBV11-3
abundance: .
CDR3aa: CASSVRDRDTDTQYF
CDR3nt: TGTGCCAGCAGCGTCCGGGACAGGGACACAGATACGCAGTATTTT

d_gene: TRBD1
j_gene: TRBJ1-5
v_gene: TRBV6-1
abundance: .
CDR3aa: CASSERGGQGSRQPQHF
CDR3nt: TGTGCCAGCAGTGAACGAGGGGGACAGGGGAGTCGGCAGCCCCAGCATTTT